These T cell receptor beta chains were read from a single sample in a study of breast tumors, draining lymph nodes, adjacent tissues. TCRdb re-called the multiplex PCR reads with MiXCR, one entry per CDR3 protein. The sample carries around 250,000 distinct CDR3 sequences, under 40% recorded once. Material: axillary lymph node tissue. The receptors here all came from a female donor with breast cancer. Some clones in this sample may be carry-over from other donors' samples. Each CDR3 is given with its conserved first and last residue. A D gene is named only where the DNA matches it firmly. Not every row has a clone size; where given, it reads once, few, many or a size class.

d_call: .
j_call: TRBJ1-1
v_call: TRBV19
clone_size: .
cdr3_nt: TGTGCCAGTAGTATAGTGAGGGGAACGGCGTACACTGAAGCTTTCTTT
cdr3_aa: CASSIVRGTAYTEAFF

d_call: .
j_call: TRBJ2-7
v_call: TRBV20-1
clone_size: many
cdr3_nt: TGCAGTGCCCCGGACGTCTCGTCCGGTTCCTACGAGCAGTACTTC
cdr3_aa: CSAPDVSSGSYEQYF

d_call: TRBD1
j_call: TRBJ1-2
v_call: TRBV6-1
clone_size: many
cdr3_nt: TGTGCCAGCAGTGAGCGGACAGGGCATGGCTACACCTTC
cdr3_aa: CASSERTGHGYTF

d_call: TRBD1
j_call: TRBJ1-2
v_call: TRBV7-9
clone_size: once
cdr3_nt: TGTGCCAGCAGCTTCCCGGGACAGGGGACAGGCTACACCTTC
cdr3_aa: CASSFPGQGTGYTF

d_call: .
j_call: TRBJ1-2
v_call: TRBV24-1
clone_size: .
cdr3_nt: TGTGCCACCAGTGCTAGAGAGGACGGGAAATACTATGGCTACACCTTC
cdr3_aa: CATSAREDGKYYGYTF

d_call: .
j_call: TRBJ2-1
v_call: TRBV20-1
clone_size: few
cdr3_nt: TGCAGTGCTAGAGGCCCAACCTATGAGCCGTTCTTC
cdr3_aa: CSARGPTYEPFF

d_call: .
j_call: TRBJ2-5
v_call: TRBV9
clone_size: .
cdr3_nt: TGCGCCAGCAGCGTAGAGGTTAGCGACCAAGAGACCCAGTACTTC
cdr3_aa: CASSVEVSDQETQYF

d_call: .
j_call: TRBJ2-1
v_call: TRBV6-6
clone_size: many
cdr3_nt: TGTGCCAGCAGTTACTCCGGGACTCATGGGGTGTACAATGAGCAGTTCTTC
cdr3_aa: CASSYSGTHGVYNEQFF

d_call: .
j_call: TRBJ2-3
v_call: TRBV2
clone_size: .
cdr3_nt: TGTGCCAGCAGTGCTATAACCCCCCGACGGACAAGGGGGGCAGATACGCAGTATTTT
cdr3_aa: CASSAITPRRTRGADTQYF

d_call: .
j_call: TRBJ1-2
v_call: TRBV24-1
clone_size: .
cdr3_nt: TGTGCCACCAGTAGTATGGGGCAGGGACCCGTTTATGGCTACACCTTC
cdr3_aa: CATSSMGQGPVYGYTF

d_call: TRBD2
j_call: TRBJ2-7
v_call: TRBV20-1
clone_size: once
cdr3_nt: TGCAGTGCCGAGACTAGCGGGAGGAGGACAGAGGTACACTTC
cdr3_aa: CSAETSGRRTEVHF

d_call: .
j_call: TRBJ1-2
v_call: TRBV7-8
clone_size: many
cdr3_nt: TGTGCCAGCAGCTTAGGCACTGGCAACTATGGCTACACCTTC
cdr3_aa: CASSLGTGNYGYTF

d_call: .
j_call: TRBJ1-4
v_call: TRBV11-1
clone_size: .
cdr3_nt: TGTGCCAGCAGTCCTCCCGGGGAGGTCGGAAAATTTTTTTTT
cdr3_aa: CASSPPGEVGKFFF

d_call: .
j_call: TRBJ1-3
v_call: TRBV10-3
clone_size: .
cdr3_nt: .
cdr3_aa: CATGQGAFYEQYFGPDTIYF

d_call: .
j_call: TRBJ1-3
v_call: TRBV4-1
clone_size: many
cdr3_nt: TGCGCCAGCAGCCAAACAAAGGGAAACACCATATATTTT
cdr3_aa: CASSQTKGNTIYF

d_call: .
j_call: TRBJ2-7
v_call: TRBV5-4
clone_size: few
cdr3_nt: TGTGCCAGCAGCTTGGTGACTAATTCCTACGAGCAGTACTTC
cdr3_aa: CASSLVTNSYEQYF

d_call: .
j_call: TRBJ1-2
v_call: TRBV2
clone_size: .
cdr3_nt: TGTGCCAGCAGAGGAGTGGGGGCGGTTTATGGCTACACCTTC
cdr3_aa: CASRGVGAVYGYTF

d_call: .
j_call: TRBJ1-2
v_call: TRBV19
clone_size: many
cdr3_nt: TGTGCCAGTAGTATAGAAAGTCGAATCTATGGCTACACCTTC
cdr3_aa: CASSIESRIYGYTF

d_call: TRBD1
j_call: TRBJ1-2
v_call: TRBV20-1
clone_size: many
cdr3_nt: TGCAGTGCTAGAGTCTGGACAGGGCTGGGCTACACCTTC
cdr3_aa: CSARVWTGLGYTF

d_call: .
j_call: TRBJ2-7
v_call: TRBV24-1
clone_size: .
cdr3_nt: TGTGCCACCAGTGATTCCCCGACCTACGAGCAGTACTTC
cdr3_aa: CATSDSPTYEQYF

d_call: TRBD1
j_call: TRBJ2-1
v_call: TRBV13
clone_size: many
cdr3_nt: TGTGCCAGCAGCCCCCCGGGACAGTACAATGAGCAGTTCTTC
cdr3_aa: CASSPPGQYNEQFF

d_call: .
j_call: TRBJ2-2
v_call: TRBV20-1
clone_size: many
cdr3_nt: TGCAGTGCTAGTGGACTGAACACCGGGGAGCTGTTTTTT
cdr3_aa: CSASGLNTGELFF

d_call: .
j_call: TRBJ2-3
v_call: TRBV6-6
clone_size: many
cdr3_nt: TGTGCCAGCAGCACTGGGGACTCCACAGATACGCAGTATTTT
cdr3_aa: CASSTGDSTDTQYF

d_call: TRBD1
j_call: TRBJ1-2
v_call: TRBV7-9
clone_size: .
cdr3_nt: TGTGCCAGCAGCTTAGAGTCGGGACAGGGAAGCCATGGCTACACCTTC
cdr3_aa: CASSLESGQGSHGYTF